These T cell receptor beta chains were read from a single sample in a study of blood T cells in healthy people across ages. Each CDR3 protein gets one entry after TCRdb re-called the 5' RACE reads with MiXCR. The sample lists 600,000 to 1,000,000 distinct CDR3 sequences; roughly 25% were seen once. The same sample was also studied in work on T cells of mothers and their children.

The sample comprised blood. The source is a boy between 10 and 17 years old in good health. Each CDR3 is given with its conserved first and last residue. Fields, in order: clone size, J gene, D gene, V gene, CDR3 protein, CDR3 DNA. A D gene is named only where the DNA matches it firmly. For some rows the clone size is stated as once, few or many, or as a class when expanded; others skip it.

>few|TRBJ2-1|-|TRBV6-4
CASSGQEGWQFF
TGTGCCAGCAGTGGGCAGGAAGGTTGGCAGTTCTTC
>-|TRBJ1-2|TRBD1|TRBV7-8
CASSSGTDYGYTF
TGTGCCAGCAGCTCTGGGACAGACTATGGCTACACCTTC
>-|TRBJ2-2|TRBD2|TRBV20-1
CSARDHPSNPSGHNTGELFF
TGCAGTGCTAGAGATCACCCCTCAAATCCTAGCGGACATAACACCGGGGAGCTGTTTTTT
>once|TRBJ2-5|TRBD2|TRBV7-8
CASSSPGLAQETHYF
TGTGCCAGCAGTTCACCGGGACTAGCCCAAGAGACCCATTACTTC
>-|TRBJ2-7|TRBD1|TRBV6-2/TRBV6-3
CASSYWAGGSYEQYF
TGTGCCAGCAGTTATTGGGCAGGGGGCTCCTACGAGCAGTACTTC
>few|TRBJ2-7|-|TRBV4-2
CASSQVGTTGYEQYF
TGTGCCAGCAGCCAAGTAGGGACCACGGGCTACGAGCAGTACTTC
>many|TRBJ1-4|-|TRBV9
CASSPTGALPNEKLFF
TGTGCCAGCAGCCCAACGGGGGCCCTACCTAATGAAAAACTGTTTTTT
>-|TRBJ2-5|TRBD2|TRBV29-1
CSVHGLAGQETQYF
TGCAGCGTTCACGGACTAGCGGGGCAAGAGACCCAGTACTTC
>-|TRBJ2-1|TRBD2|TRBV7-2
CASSLGLASEQFF
TGTGCCAGCAGCCTTGGACTAGCTAGTGAGCAGTTCTTC
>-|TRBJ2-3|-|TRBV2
CASSESAAQLDIEGDTQYF
TGTGCCAGCAGTGAATCGGCTGCGCAGCTAGATATAGAAGGGGATACGCAGTATTTT
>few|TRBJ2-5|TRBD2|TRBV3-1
CASSHPSGTQETQYF
TGTGCCAGCAGCCATCCTAGCGGGACCCAAGAGACCCAGTACTTC
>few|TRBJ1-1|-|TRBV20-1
CSAAPPGWNTEAFF
TGCAGTGCTGCCCCACCGGGCTGGAACACTGAAGCTTTCTTT
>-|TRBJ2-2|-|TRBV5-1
CASSFQGPNTGELFF
TGCGCCAGCAGCTTTCAGGGTCCTAACACCGGGGAGCTGTTTTTT
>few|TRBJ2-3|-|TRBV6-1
CASSEATNLSPGDF
TGTGCCAGCAGTGAAGCGACCAATTTGTCTCCAGGAGATTTT
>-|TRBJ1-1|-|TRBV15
CATSRAGVRQLSAFF
TGTGCCACCAGCAGAGCGGGAGTTAGGCAACTGTCAGCTTTCTTT
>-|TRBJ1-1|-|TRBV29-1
CSVEGGRERYTEAFF
TGCAGCGTTGAAGGGGGCAGGGAAAGGTACACTGAAGCTTTCTTT
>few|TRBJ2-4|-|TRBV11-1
CASSLTAWNEGNIQYF
TGTGCCAGCAGCTTAACTGCTTGGAACGAAGGAAACATTCAGTACTTC
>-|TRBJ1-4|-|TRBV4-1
CASSQGNMWLNEKLFF
TGCGCCAGCAGCCAGGGTAACATGTGGCTTAATGAAAAACTGTTTTTT
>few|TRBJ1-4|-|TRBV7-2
CASTPFRQLGEKLFF
TGTGCCAGCACCCCATTTAGACAGCTCGGGGAAAAACTGTTTTTT
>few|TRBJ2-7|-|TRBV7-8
CASSPTGDPSYEQYF
TGTGCCAGCAGCCCCACAGGAGACCCTTCCTACGAGCAGTACTTC
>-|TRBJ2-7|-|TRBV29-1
CSVQPRGGRASLLDEQYF
TGCAGCGTTCAACCCCGGGGTGGTCGGGCATCCCTCCTGGACGAGCAGTACTTC
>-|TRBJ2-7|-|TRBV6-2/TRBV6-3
CASNHPTGISPYEQYF
TGTGCCAGCAACCATCCGACAGGAATAAGTCCCTACGAGCAGTACTTC